Listed below are T cell receptor beta chains from one sample, sequenced in a study of early T cells in non-severe SARS-CoV-2 infection. Using its own MiXCR run on the 5' RACE reads, TCRdb lists one record per CDR3 protein. This table has some 49,000 distinct CDR3 sequences, 10% to 15% appearing once. The sequencing input was whole blood. The receptors originated from an adult who was a healthcare worker with PCR-confirmed SARS-CoV-2 infection or an uninfected control (not recorded which). CDR3s include the opening cysteine and the closing phenylalanine or tryptophan. Fields, in order: J gene, clone size, D gene, V gene, CDR3 protein, CDR3 DNA. The D gene is left open where the match is weak. Not all rows give a size; the values are once, few, many and, for expanded clones, a class.

>TRBJ2-1|many|TRBD1|TRBV7-3
CASSSRDRGQDEQFF
TGTGCCAGCAGCAGCCGGGACAGGGGGCAGGATGAGCAGTTCTTC
>TRBJ2-1|medium-sized|TRBD1|TRBV7-3
CASSLTGYNEQFF
TGTGCCAGCAGCTTGACAGGGTACAATGAGCAGTTCTTC
>TRBJ1-2|many|.|TRBV25-1
CASWDIPYGYTF
TGTGCCAGTTGGGACATCCCCTATGGCTACACCTTC
>TRBJ2-7|many|.|TRBV11-2
CASRKLQSREQYF
TGTGCCTCCAGGAAGTTGCAGTCCCGGGAGCAGTACTTC
>TRBJ2-5|many|.|TRBV9
CASSAGDGMGQETQYF
TGTGCCAGCAGCGCGGGGGACGGTATGGGGCAAGAGACCCAGTACTTC
>TRBJ2-3|few|.|TRBV9
CASSIGPPGYTDTQYF
TGTGCCAGCAGCATAGGGCCGCCGGGGTACACAGATACGCAGTATTTT
>TRBJ2-1|few|TRBD2|TRBV7-7
CASSPGTSSPPDNEQFF
TGTGCTAGCAGCCCAGGGACTAGCAGCCCCCCTGACAATGAGCAGTTCTTC
>TRBJ1-4|many|TRBD1|TRBV12-3/TRBV12-4
CASSLTGQGAVKLFF
TGTGCCAGCAGTCTAACGGGACAGGGGGCTGTAAAACTGTTTTTT
>TRBJ2-2|few|.|TRBV28
CASSWGSNTGELFF
TGTGCCAGCAGTTGGGGCTCGAACACCGGGGAGCTGTTTTTT
>TRBJ1-2|.|.|TRBV28
CASSRAGTGDGYTF
TGTGCCAGCAGCCGCGCCGGAACAGGTGACGGCTACACCTTC
>TRBJ1-1|.|.|TRBV29-1
CSVGTLNTEAFF
TGCAGCGTCGGGACCTTGAACACTGAAGCTTTCTTT
>TRBJ1-4|.|TRBD1|TRBV5-1
CASSLQGDEKLFF
TGCGCCAGCAGTCTACAGGGGGACGAAAAACTGTTTTTT
>TRBJ1-2|.|.|TRBV9
CASSAQGNGYTF
TGTGCCAGCAGTGCACAGGGCAATGGCTACACCTTC
>TRBJ2-1|.|.|TRBV29-1
CSVERTGTIGEQFF
TGCAGCGTTGAAAGGACGGGGACAATCGGTGAGCAGTTCTTC
>TRBJ1-4|many|.|TRBV24-1
CATSVGGSTNEKLFF
TGTGCCACCAGTGTGGGGGGCTCAACTAATGAAAAACTGTTTTTT
>TRBJ1-2|many|TRBD1|TRBV3-1
CASSQGTGGYGYTF
TGTGCCAGCAGCCAAGGGACAGGTGGCTATGGCTACACCTTC
>TRBJ2-7|.|TRBD2|TRBV25-1
CASSESTSGRSGVWSYEQYF
TGTGCCAGCAGTGAATCCACTAGCGGGAGGTCAGGGGTTTGGTCCTACGAGCAGTACTTC
>TRBJ1-5|few|.|TRBV19
CATGLTQPQHF
TGTGCCACTGGACTGACCCAGCCCCAGCATTTT
>TRBJ1-3|.|.|TRBV5-1
CASSLVAGTGNTIYF
TGCGCCAGCAGCTTGGTAGCAGGGACTGGAAACACCATATATTTT
>TRBJ2-2|.|.|TRBV7-2
CASTGQTRNTGELFF
TGTGCCAGCACTGGACAGACACGGAACACCGGGGAGCTGTTTTTT
>TRBJ2-2|many|.|TRBV29-1
CSVVASTGELFF
TGCAGCGTTGTCGCGTCCACCGGGGAGCTGTTTTTT
>TRBJ2-7|many|TRBD1|TRBV29-1
CSARTGDYEQYF
TGCAGCGCCAGGACAGGGGACTACGAGCAGTACTTC
>TRBJ2-1|few|TRBD1|TRBV7-6
CASRAARDSEQFF
TGTGCCAGCAGGGCCGCCCGGGACAGTGAGCAGTTCTTC
>TRBJ2-7|many|.|TRBV4-3
CASSQDWRTVTYEQYF
TGCGCCAGCAGCCAAGATTGGCGGACAGTAACCTACGAGCAGTACTTC
>TRBJ2-4|.|.|TRBV29-1
CSFQEGTENIQYF
TGCAGCTTCCAGGAGGGGACAGAAAACATTCAGTACTTC
>TRBJ2-1|few|.|TRBV28
CASSFLNEQFF
TGTGCCAGCAGTTTCCTTAATGAGCAGTTCTTC
>TRBJ2-7|many|.|TRBV7-9
CASSLEEGYEQYF
TGTGCCAGCAGCTTAGAGGAGGGGTACGAGCAGTACTTC